The present entry profiles one T cell receptor beta chain with its context. Its target is not known. V was pared by 6 bases and J by 4 bases, with 8 bases of the junction left unmatched. The V gene's germline CDR1 is SNHLY and CDR2 FYNNEI. This CDR3 has 15 residues. Produced via immunoSEQ multiplex PCR; TCRdb's table is partial and in-frame only. This sample carries 43,000 or so clones, 88% of them seen once, and the ten largest clones take roughly 9.7%. This sample stems from a study of PD-1 blockade in classical Hodgkin lymphoma. Each and every patient relapsed after autologous stem cell transplantation, and patients got differing brentuximab vedotin exposure. General observations from the study: By C4D1, CD4+ diversity increased significantly, especially in complete responders.

The chain couples TRBV2 to TRBJ2-2; 7 bases agree with TRBD1. The sequencing used peripheral blood mononuclear cells (PBMCs), collected at baseline. The source of this sequence is a human donor with classical Hodgkin lymphoma. The CDR3 nucleotides are TGTGCCAGCAGACTCGACGACAGGGTCACCGGGGAGCTGTTTTTT. Translated, it gives CASRLDDRVTGELFF.